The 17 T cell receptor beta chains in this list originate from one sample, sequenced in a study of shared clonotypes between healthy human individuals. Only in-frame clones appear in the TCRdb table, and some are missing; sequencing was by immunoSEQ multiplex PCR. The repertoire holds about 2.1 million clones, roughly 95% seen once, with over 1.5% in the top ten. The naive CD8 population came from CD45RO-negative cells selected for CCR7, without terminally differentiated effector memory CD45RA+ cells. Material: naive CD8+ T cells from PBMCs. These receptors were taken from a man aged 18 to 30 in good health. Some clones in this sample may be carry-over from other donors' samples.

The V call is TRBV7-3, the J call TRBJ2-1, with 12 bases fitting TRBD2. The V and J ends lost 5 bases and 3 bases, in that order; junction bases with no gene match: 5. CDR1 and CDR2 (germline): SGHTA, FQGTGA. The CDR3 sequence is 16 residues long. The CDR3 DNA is TGTGCCAGCAGCCAAGGACTAGCGGGGATCTACAATGAGCAGTTCTTC. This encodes CASSQGLAGIYNEQFF.

The CDR3 nucleotides are TGTGCCAGCAGTTTAGGTATAATCGAGTTCTTC. Protein product: CASSLGIIEFF. This rearrangement joins TRBV27 to TRBJ2-1, with unresolved D. V was cut by 2 bases and J by 14 bases, with 10 bases left in between. CDR3 length: 11 amino acids. Germline values: CDR1 MNHEY, CDR2 SMNVEV (reference sequence).

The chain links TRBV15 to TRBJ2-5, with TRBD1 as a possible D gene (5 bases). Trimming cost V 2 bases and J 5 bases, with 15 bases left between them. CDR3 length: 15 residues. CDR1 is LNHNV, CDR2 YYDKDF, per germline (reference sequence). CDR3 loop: CATSRIFYSGETQYF. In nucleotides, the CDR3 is TGTGCCACCAGCAGAATCTTTTACTCAGGGGAGACCCAGTACTTC.

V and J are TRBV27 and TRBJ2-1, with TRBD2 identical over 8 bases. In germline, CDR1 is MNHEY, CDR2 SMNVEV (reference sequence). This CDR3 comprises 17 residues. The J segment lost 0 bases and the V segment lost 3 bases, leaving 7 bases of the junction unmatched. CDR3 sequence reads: CASSFSSGYPSYNEQFF. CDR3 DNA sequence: TGTGCCAGCAGTTTCTCTAGCGGGTATCCCTCCTACAATGAGCAGTTCTTC.

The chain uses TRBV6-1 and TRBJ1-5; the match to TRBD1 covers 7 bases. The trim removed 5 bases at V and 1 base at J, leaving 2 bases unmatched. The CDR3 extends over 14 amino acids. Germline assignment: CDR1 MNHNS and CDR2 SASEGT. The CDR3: CASSPRGSNQPQHF. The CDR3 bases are TGTGCCAGCAGTCCCAGGGGGAGCAATCAGCCCCAGCATTTT.

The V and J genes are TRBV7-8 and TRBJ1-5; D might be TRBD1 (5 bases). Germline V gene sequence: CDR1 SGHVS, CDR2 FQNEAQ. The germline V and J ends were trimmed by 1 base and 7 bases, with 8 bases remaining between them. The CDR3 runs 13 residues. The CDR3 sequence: CASSLERGQPQHF. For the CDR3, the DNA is TGTGCCAGCAGCTTAGAGAGGGGCCAGCCCCAGCATTTT.

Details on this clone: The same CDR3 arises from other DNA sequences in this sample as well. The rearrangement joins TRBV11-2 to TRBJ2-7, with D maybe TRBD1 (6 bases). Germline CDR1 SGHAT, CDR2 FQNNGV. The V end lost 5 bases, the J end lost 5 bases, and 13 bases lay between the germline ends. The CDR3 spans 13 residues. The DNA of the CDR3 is TGTGCCAGCAGCCTAACAGGGTTCCACGAGCAGTACTTC. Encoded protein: CASSLTGFHEQYF.

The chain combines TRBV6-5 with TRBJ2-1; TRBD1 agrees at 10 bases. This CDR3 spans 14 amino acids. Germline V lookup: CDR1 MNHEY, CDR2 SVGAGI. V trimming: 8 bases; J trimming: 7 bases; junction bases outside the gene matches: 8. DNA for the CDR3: TGTGCCAGCGGGGGACAGGGGACCTTTAATGAGCAGTTCTTC. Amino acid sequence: CASGGQGTFNEQFF.

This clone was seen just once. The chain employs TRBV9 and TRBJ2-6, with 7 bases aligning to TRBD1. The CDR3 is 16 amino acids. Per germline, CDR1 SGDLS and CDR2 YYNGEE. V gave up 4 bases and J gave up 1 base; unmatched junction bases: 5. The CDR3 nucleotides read TGTGCCAGCAGCTACCACAGGGGTTCTGGGGCCAACGTCCTGACTTTC. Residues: CASSYHRGSGANVLTF.

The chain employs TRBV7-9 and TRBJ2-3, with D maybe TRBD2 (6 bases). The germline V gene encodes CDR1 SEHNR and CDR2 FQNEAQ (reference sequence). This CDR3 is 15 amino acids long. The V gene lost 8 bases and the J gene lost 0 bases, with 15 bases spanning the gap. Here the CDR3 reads CASYLAGSSTDTQYF. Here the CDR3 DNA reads TGTGCCAGCTATCTGGCGGGATCTAGCACAGATACGCAGTATTTT.

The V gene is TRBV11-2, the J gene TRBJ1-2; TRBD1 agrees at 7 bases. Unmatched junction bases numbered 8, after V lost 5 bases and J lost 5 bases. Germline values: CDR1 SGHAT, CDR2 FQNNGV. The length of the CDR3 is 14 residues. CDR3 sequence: CASSQGGSLYGYTF. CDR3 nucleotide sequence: TGTGCCAGCAGCCAGGGGGGGAGTCTTTATGGCTACACCTTC.

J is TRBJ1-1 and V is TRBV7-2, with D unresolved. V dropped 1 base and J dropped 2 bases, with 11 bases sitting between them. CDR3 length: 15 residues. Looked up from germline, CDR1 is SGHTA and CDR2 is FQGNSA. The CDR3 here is CASSLGYRGNTEAFF. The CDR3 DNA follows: TGTGCCAGCAGCTTAGGTTATCGGGGAAACACTGAAGCTTTCTTT.

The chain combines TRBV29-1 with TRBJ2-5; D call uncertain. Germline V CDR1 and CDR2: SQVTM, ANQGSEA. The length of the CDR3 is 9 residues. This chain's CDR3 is CTSKETQYF. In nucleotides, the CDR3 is TGCACCTCAAAGGAGACCCAGTACTTC.

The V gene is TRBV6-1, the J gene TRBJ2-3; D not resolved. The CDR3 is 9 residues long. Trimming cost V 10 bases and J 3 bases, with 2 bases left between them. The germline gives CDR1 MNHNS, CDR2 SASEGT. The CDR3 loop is CAKTDTQYF. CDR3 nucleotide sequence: TGTGCCAAGACAGATACGCAGTATTTT.

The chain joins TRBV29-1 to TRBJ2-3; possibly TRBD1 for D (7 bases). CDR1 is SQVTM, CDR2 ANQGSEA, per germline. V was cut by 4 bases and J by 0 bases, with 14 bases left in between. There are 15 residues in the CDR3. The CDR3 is CSVVGRTGSTDTQYF. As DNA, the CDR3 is TGCAGCGTTGTGGGGAGGACAGGTAGCACAGATACGCAGTATTTT.

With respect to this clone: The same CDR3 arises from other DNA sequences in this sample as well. The DNA for the CDR3 is TGTGCCAGCAGTTTTCTAGCGGGAGGGCCGGATACGCAGTATTTT. Translation: CASSFLAGGPDTQYF. This chain links TRBV27 with TRBJ2-3; the match to TRBD2 covers 12 bases. The germline V gene encodes CDR1 MNHEY and CDR2 SMNVEV (reference sequence). With V trimmed by 3 bases and J by 6 bases, 4 bases remained unmatched. The CDR3 is 15 amino acids.

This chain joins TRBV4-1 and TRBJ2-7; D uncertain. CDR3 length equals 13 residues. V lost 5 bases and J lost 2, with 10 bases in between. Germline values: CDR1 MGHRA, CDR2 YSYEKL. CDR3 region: CASSFNKAYEQYF. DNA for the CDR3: TGCGCCAGCAGCTTTAACAAAGCCTACGAGCAGTACTTC.